Below, 10 T cell receptor beta chains from the same sample are listed, as sequenced in a study of CD8+CD57+ T cells in acquired aplastic anemia. Genomic DNA, serving as template, underwent TCR beta VDJ and CDR3 profiling. Using its own MiXCR run on the reads, TCRdb lists one record per CDR3 protein. This table has 310,000 or so distinct CDR3 sequences, 56% appearing once. CD8+CD57+ cell expansion, shown by flow cytometry, had occurred in the patients selected for sequencing. The sequencing sample was made of sorted CD4+, CD8+, or CD8+CD57+ T cells (not recorded which) from PBMCs. These receptors all stem from a human donor with aplastic anemia.

The chain carries TRBV7-4 and TRBJ2-7; 7 bases align to TRBD2. CDR1 is SGHVT and CDR2 is SQSDAQ in the germline V gene. This CDR3 is built from 13 residues. V trimming: 6 bases; J trimming: 7 bases; junction bases outside the gene matches: 9. The CDR3 loop is CASSLRQRGEQYF. Here the CDR3 DNA reads TGTGCCAGCAGTTTACGGCAGCGGGGAGAGCAGTACTTC. The full variable domain, its missing parts supplied by reference TRBV7-4 and TRBJ2-7, is GAGVSQSPRYKVAKRGRDVALRCDSISGHVTLYWYRQTLGQGSEVLTYSQSDAQRDKSGRPSGRFSAERPERSVSTLKIQRTEQGDSAVYLCASSLRQRGEQYFGPGTRLTVT.

This clonotype came up a few times. J is TRBJ1-2 and V is TRBV7-9; the D is unclear. The germline V gene encodes CDR1 SEHNR and CDR2 FQNEAQ (reference sequence). V was pared by 6 bases and J by 5 bases, with 7 bases between. This CDR3 is built from 11 residues. DNA for the CDR3: TGTGCCAGCAGGGGAGGTTATGGCTACACCTTC. Protein sequence: CASRGGYGYTF.

The chain uses TRBV9 and TRBJ2-7, with 8 bases that match TRBD2. CDR1 and CDR2 (germline): SGDLS, YYNGEE. Trimming removed 2 bases from V and 6 bases from J; junction bases left unmatched: 4. The CDR3 length is 13 residues. This CDR3 reads CASSVGGTSEQYF. In DNA form, the CDR3 reads TGTGCCAGCAGCGTTGGGGGGACTAGCGAGCAGTACTTC.

The rearrangement uses TRBV9 and TRBJ1-2; TRBD1 is a possible D gene (5 bases). The CDR3 sequence is 16 residues long. The V and J ends lost 0 bases and 0 bases respectively, with 12 bases between them. The V gene's germline CDR1 is SGDLS and CDR2 YYNGEE. The CDR3 is CASSVETGTANYGYTF. CDR3 in DNA: TGTGCCAGCAGCGTAGAAACAGGTACAGCTAACTATGGCTACACCTTC.

A remark on this clonotype: One end of the junction varies from germline; a read error may be responsible. The chain joins TRBV6-5 to TRBJ2-7; 15 bases line up with TRBD2. The CDR3 is made up of 20 amino acids. Germline CDR1 reads MNHEY; CDR2 reads SVGAGI. CDR3 residues: CASSRGLAGGQLHGAYGQYF. The CDR3 DNA sequence: TGTGCCAGCAGCCGCGGACTAGCGGGGGGGCAGCTACACGGGGCCTACGGGCAGTACTTC.

In this sample, this clonotype turned up many times. V and J are TRBV11-3 and TRBJ1-1; no firm D call. Between the trimmed V and J ends, which lost 5 bases and 10 bases, there was a span of 14 bases. This CDR3 has 12 residues. CDR1 and CDR2 from the germline V gene are SGHNT and YENEEA. The CDR3 DNA reads as TGTGCCAGCAGCCATCGGCCCCTGGGAGCTTTCTTT. Translated, it gives CASSHRPLGAFF.

Notes on this clonotype: At one boundary the junction diverges from the germline segment, which might be a read error. This chain joins TRBV7-7 and TRBJ2-1, with 7 positions matching TRBD2. The CDR3 covers 15 residues. Germline V gene lookup returns CDR1 SSHAT and CDR2 FNYEAQ (reference sequence). The CDR3 region is CASSLGGNAHNEQFF. In nucleotides, the CDR3 is TGTGCTAGCAGCTTGGGGGGGAACGCACACAATGAGCAGTTCTTC.

This clonotype was observed many times. The chain links TRBV5-1 to TRBJ2-7; 10 nucleotides align to TRBD2. This CDR3 has 17 amino acids. With V trimmed by 5 bases and J by 6 bases, 17 bases remained unmatched. CDR1 is SGHRS, CDR2 YFSETQ, per germline. The CDR3 nucleotides read TGCGCCAGCAGTCAGCGGGGGGGGCCCCCGAGTGACGGCGAGCAGTACTTC. It is translated as CASSQRGGPPSDGEQYF.

The gene calls are TRBV28 and TRBJ2-2; unclear D gene. The CDR3 contains 12 residues. V lost 0 bases to trimming and J lost 9 bases, with 5 bases between them. Germline V gives CDR1 MDHEN, CDR2 SYDVKM. The CDR3 nucleotides are TGTGCCAGCAGTTTATGGACGAGGGAGCTGTTTTTT. Residues: CASSLWTRELFF. Drawing the rest from reference TRBV28 and TRBJ2-2, the complete variable domain is DVKVTQSSRYLVKRTGEKVFLECVQDMDHENMFWYRQDPGLGLRLIYFSYDVKMKEKGDIPEGYSVSREKKERFSLILESASTNQTSMYLCASSLWTRELFFGEGSRLTVL.

This clonotype has more than one count but fewer than ten. V usage is TRBV20-1 and J usage is TRBJ2-7; TRBD2 might be the D (7 bases). Germline V gene sequence: CDR1 DFQATT, CDR2 SNEGSKA (reference sequence). This CDR3 has 15 residues. Trimming pared 0 bases from V and 5 bases from J, leaving 17 bases between. CDR3 in DNA: TGCAGTGCTAGAGATTTGGGGGGGGGCCAAGACGAGCAGTACTTC. This encodes CSARDLGGGQDEQYF.